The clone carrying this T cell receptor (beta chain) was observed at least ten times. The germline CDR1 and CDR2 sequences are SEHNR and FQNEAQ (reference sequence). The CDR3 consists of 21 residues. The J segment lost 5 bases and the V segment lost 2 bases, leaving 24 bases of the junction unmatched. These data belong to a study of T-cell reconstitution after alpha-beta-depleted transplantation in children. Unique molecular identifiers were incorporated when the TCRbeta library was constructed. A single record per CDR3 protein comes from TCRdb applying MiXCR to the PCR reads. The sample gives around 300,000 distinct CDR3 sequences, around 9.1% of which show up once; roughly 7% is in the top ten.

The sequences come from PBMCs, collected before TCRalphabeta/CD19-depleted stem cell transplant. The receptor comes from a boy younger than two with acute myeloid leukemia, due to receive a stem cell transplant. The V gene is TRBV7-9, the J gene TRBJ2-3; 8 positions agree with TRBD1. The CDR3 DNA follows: TGTGCCAGCAGCTTACCTGCGTTTGGTTCGGGCAGGGGGCGAGGAAGAGATACGCAGTATTTT. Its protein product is CASSLPAFGSGRGRGRDTQYF.